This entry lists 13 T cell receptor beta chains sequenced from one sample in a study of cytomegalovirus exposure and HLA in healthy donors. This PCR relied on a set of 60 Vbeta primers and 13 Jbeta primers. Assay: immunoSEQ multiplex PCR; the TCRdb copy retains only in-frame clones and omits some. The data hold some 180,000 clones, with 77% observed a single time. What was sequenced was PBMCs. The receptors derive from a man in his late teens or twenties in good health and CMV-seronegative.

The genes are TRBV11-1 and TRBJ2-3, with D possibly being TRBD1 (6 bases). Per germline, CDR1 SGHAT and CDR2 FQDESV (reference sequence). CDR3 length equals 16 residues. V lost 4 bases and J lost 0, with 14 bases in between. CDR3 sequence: CASSSTPGHSTDTQYF. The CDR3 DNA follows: TGTGCCAGCAGCTCGACACCGGGACATAGCACAGATACGCAGTATTTT.

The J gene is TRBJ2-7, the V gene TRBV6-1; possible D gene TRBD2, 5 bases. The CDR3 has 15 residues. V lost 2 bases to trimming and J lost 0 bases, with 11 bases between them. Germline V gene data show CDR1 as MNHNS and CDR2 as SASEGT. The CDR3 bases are TGTGCCAGCAGTGAACTTGAGGGAAACTCCTACGAGCAGTACTTC. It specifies CASSELEGNSYEQYF.

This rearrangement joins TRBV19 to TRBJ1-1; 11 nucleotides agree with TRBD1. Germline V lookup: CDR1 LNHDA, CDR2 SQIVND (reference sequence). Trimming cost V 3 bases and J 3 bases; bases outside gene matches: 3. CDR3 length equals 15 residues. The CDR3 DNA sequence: TGTGCCAGTAGTATTTGGGGACAGGGGGACACTGAAGCTTTCTTT. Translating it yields CASSIWGQGDTEAFF.

The CDR3 DNA reads TGTGCCAGCAGCCCCGGGACAGTTTGGGAGACCCAGTACTTC. As protein: CASSPGTVWETQYF. The chain has TRBV5-6 and TRBJ2-5, with 7 bases matching TRBD1. This CDR3 has 14 residues. From germline, CDR1 is SGHDT and CDR2 YYEEEE. V was pared by 4 bases and J by 5 bases, with 8 bases of the junction left unmatched.

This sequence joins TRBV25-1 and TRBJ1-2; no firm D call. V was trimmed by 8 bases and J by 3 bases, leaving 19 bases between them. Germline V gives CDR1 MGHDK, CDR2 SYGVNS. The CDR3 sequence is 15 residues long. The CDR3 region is CASGAALDSDYGYTF. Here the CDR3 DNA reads TGTGCCAGCGGTGCGGCTTTAGACTCGGACTATGGCTACACCTTC.

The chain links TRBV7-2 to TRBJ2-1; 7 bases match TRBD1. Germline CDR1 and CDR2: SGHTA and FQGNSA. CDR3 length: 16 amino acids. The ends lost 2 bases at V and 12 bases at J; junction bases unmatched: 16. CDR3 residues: CASSLKVQGDGRRQFF. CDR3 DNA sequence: TGTGCCAGCAGCTTAAAGGTGCAGGGGGACGGACGGAGGCAGTTCTTC.

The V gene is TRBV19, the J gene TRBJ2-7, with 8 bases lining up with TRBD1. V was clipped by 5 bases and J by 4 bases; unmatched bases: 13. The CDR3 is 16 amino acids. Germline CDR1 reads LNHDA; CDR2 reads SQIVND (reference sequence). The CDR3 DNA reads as TGTGCCAGTAGTTCCCCCTCAGGGGGCCAGGGGTACGAGCAGTACTTC. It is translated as CASSSPSGGQGYEQYF.

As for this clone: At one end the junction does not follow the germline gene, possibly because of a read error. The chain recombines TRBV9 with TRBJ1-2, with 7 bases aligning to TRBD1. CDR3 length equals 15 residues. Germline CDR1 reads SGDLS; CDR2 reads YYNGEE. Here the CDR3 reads CASTVIDRVPYGYTF. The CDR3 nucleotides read TGTGCCAGCACCGTAATTGACAGGGTCCCATATGGCTACACCTTC.

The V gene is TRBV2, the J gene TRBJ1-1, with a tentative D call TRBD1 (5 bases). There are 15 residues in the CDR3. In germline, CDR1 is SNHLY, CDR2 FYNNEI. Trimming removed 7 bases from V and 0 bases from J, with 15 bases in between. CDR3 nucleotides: TGTGCCAGCACTCCCGGGGGGGTAATGAACACTGAAGCTTTCTTT. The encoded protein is CASTPGGVMNTEAFF.

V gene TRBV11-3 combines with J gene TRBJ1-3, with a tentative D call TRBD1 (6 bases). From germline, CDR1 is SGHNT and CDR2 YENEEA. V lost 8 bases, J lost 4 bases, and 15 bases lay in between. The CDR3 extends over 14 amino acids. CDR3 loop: CASGLGASGNTIYF. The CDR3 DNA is TGTGCCAGCGGATTGGGGGCGTCCGGAAACACCATATATTTT.

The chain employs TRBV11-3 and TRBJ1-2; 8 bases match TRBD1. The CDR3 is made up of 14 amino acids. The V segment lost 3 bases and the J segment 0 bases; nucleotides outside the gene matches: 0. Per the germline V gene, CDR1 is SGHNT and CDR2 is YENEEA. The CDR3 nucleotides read TGTGCCAGCAGCTTGGGACAGGCTAACTATGGCTACACCTTC. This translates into CASSLGQANYGYTF.

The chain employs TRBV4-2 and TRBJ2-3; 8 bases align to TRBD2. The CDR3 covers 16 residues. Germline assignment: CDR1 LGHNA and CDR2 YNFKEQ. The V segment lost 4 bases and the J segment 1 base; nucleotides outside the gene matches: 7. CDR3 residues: CASSPRGSGGTDTQYF. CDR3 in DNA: TGTGCCAGCAGCCCCCGCGGTAGCGGGGGCACAGATACGCAGTATTTT.

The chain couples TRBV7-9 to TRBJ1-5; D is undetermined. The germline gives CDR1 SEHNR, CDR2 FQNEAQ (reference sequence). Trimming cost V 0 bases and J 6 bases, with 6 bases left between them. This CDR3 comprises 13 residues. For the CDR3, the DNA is TGTGCCAGCAGCTTAGCATCGGTTCAGCCCCAGCATTTT. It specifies CASSLASVQPQHF.